Each of the 8 T cell receptor beta chains below was sequenced from the same sample in a study of regulatory T cells in long-lasting Graves disease (dated by TCRdb to about 2021). The time point label of this sample denotes: persistent/refractory GD, antithyroid drugs over 5 years with positive TRAb. RNA was extracted from PBMCs in TRIzol for both TCR sequencing and RNA sequencing. Library creation used multiplex PCR. Sequencing took place on an Illumina HiSeq 4000. TCR beta libraries were built with iRepertoire HTBI primers and Arm-PCR amplification of CDR3 regions. The raw public data were reprocessed by TCRdb itself: fastp quality trimming at Q25, MiXCR clonotype calling, in-frame beta chains only. For every CDR3 protein sequence, its rows merge into one entry that carries the most common genes and DNA. This sample lists 400,000 to 500,000 distinct CDR3 sequences; less than 25% were detected once. The ten largest clonotypes hold over 7.5% of the sample.

The sequencing here drew on peripheral blood mononuclear cells (PBMCs), taken when the disease was refractory, from a patient treated with antithyroid drugs. These TCRs come from a female donor with Graves disease.

This clonotype was recorded at least ten times. The chain couples TRBV28 to TRBJ2-7; 8 bases align to TRBD1. The V segment lost 7 bases and the J segment 5 bases; nucleotides outside the gene matches: 10. CDR1 is MDHEN and CDR2 is SYDVKM in the germline V gene. This CDR3 has 14 residues. The CDR3 DNA reads TGTGCCAGCACCTTACAGGGGGAAGTCCACGAGCAGTACTTC. It specifies CASTLQGEVHEQYF.

This clonotype was detected only a few times. The chain's CDR3 is CASRRGYRDIQYF. CDR3 coding DNA: TGTGCCAGCAGGCGCGGGTATCGGGACATTCAGTACTTC. The rearrangement links TRBV6-1 to TRBJ2-4; D is perhaps TRBD2 (5 bases). Germline CDR1 MNHNS, CDR2 SASEGT. This CDR3 spans 13 amino acids. Trimming took off 6 bases at V and 8 bases at J, with 14 bases between the two ends.

This clonotype was counted only a few times. The V and J genes are TRBV7-2 and TRBJ1-2; D possibly corresponds to TRBD1 (5 bases). From germline, CDR1 is SGHTA and CDR2 FQGNSA. Trimming took off 4 bases at V and 4 bases at J, with 16 bases between the two ends. CDR3 length: 15 residues. This CDR3 is CASSSLTVSPYGYTF. The CDR3, as DNA: TGTGCCAGCAGCTCGCTGACAGTTTCGCCCTATGGCTACACCTTC.

This sequence joins TRBV6-1 and TRBJ2-7; no clear D. Germline CDR1 and CDR2: MNHNS and SASEGT. Trimming removed 8 bases at V and 6 bases at J, with 23 bases between. The CDR3 totals 15 residues. The chain's CDR3 is CASDRVDEKRSEQYF. As DNA, the CDR3 is TGTGCCAGCGATAGGGTCGACGAGAAGAGATCCGAGCAGTACTTC.

Note on this clonotype: With a much larger clone just one base away, this may be a read error. The V and J genes are TRBV10-3 and TRBJ1-2; a possible D gene is TRBD1 (5 bases). V was shortened by 0 bases and J by 1 base, with 12 bases between the two germline ends. The CDR3 totals 16 residues. The germline gives CDR1 ENHRY, CDR2 SYGVKD. The CDR3 protein is CAISESGAVGNYGYTF. In DNA, the CDR3 is TGTGCCATCAGTGAGTCTGGGGCAGTTGGTAACTATGGCTACACCTTC.

This rearrangement joins TRBV6-9 to TRBJ2-3; TRBD1 is a possible D gene (5 bases). V was pared by 3 bases and J by 0 bases, with 10 bases between. The CDR3 length is 15 residues. Looked up from germline, CDR1 is MNHGY and CDR2 is SVAAGI. The CDR3 protein is CASSYRQYSTDTQYF. CDR3 nucleotides: TGTGCCAGCAGTTACAGACAGTATAGCACAGATACGCAGTATTTT.

This clonotype has ten or more counts. In DNA, the CDR3 is TGTGCCACCCCGCTTACCTACAGGGTTTGTTCGCCATTGAACACTGAAGCTTTCTTT. Amino acids: CATPLTYRVCSPLNTEAFF. The chain joins TRBV24-1 to TRBJ1-1; a possible D gene is TRBD1 (6 bases). From germline, CDR1 is KGHDR and CDR2 SFDVKD. Trimming removed 9 bases from V and 0 bases from J, with 28 bases in between. This CDR3 contains 19 residues.

As concerns this clonotype: Germline and junction disagree at one end, which may indicate a read error. V is TRBV7-2 and J is TRBJ1-4; perhaps TRBD1 as D (5 bases). The CDR3 has 16 residues. Per the germline V gene, CDR1 is SGHTA and CDR2 is FQGNSA. CDR3 DNA sequence: TGTGCCAGCAGCCTTCCTTGGGACGCTGGCGGTGAAAAACTGTTTTTC. Translation: CASSLPWDAGGEKLFF.